This T cell receptor beta chain appears in the sequencing data of a study of regulatory T cells in long-lasting Graves disease (dated by TCRdb to 2020 to 2022). Notes on the research overall: Antithyroid drugs had been taken for less than 3 months by newly diagnosed Graves' disease patients. The study took place in China and was registered as a clinical trial. A total of about 33 samples were covered by TCR sequencing, comprising roughly 13 persistent and approximately 20 newly diagnosed Graves' disease patients. This study used TCR sequencing and RNA sequencing of peripheral blood to compare persistent Graves' disease patients against newly diagnosed Graves' disease patients. The paper as a whole reports these results and caveats: Only peripheral blood was studied, because thyroid tissue, the primary lesion, was inaccessible. More public clonotypes were shared among persistent patients (roughly 2,700) than among newly diagnosed patients (more than 900). The small sample size was acknowledged by the authors as a limitation that may reduce accuracy. Compared with newly diagnosed patients, patients with persistent Graves' disease had lower TCR Shannon entropy and fewer highly expanded clones, which suggests clonal expansion. Sequencing and analysis were limited to the TCR beta chain. TRBV28, TRBJ1-2 and TRBJ2-5 were preferentially used in persistent disease, while TRBV20-1 and TRBJ2-1 were favored in newly diagnosed disease.

Libraries were made using multiplex PCR. The sequencing machine was an Illumina HiSeq 4000. iRepertoire HTBI primers and Arm-PCR amplification of CDR3 regions were used to construct TCR beta libraries. Before sequencing, the PCR products went through gel purification. The study's processing was this. A total of roughly 65 TRBV and 14 TRBJ segments were identified across samples and were used for gene usage analysis of CDR3 amino acid clonotypes. COPE and FqMerger were used to merge filtered high-quality paired reads into contigs. Contigs were aligned with BLAST to IMGT TRBV, TRBD and TRBJ reference genes, and CDR3 was defined per IMGT. Highly expanded clones were defined as clonotypes with a frequency above 0.1%. Shannon entropy was used to measure repertoire diversity, and the Gini coefficient was used to measure V-J evenness. A clonotype was considered public if more than one individual shared it. TCRdb ran its own pipeline on the public reads, namely fastp trimming at Q25 and MiXCR clone calling, and kept in-frame beta chains. One record per CDR3 amino acid sequence lists the most common genes and DNA. Clone size and V and J calls follow TCRdb, not the original study. The table for this sample lists 200,000 to 300,000 distinct CDR3 sequences; roughly 21% of them were counted only once. Approximately 15% of the sample belongs to the ten largest clones.

Sample time point, as interpreted from the label and publication: newly diagnosed GD, antithyroid drugs for less than 3 months. RNA was extracted from PBMCs in TRIzol for both TCR sequencing and RNA sequencing. The diagnosis of Graves' disease followed American Thyroid Association guidelines. Recruitment of patients was carried out at an endocrinology department in Xi'an, China. Each patient gave about 9.1 milliliters of peripheral blood, collected in an EDTA anticoagulant tube. PBMCs were isolated by Ficoll Paque Plus density gradient separation without further T cell sorting. An Agilent 2100 Bioanalyzer and agarose gel were used to assess RNA quality, and a NanoDrop 2000 was used to measure RNA concentration. Reading from cysteine to phenylalanine, the CDR3 counts 15 amino acids. The sequence is cut down to CDR3 DNA, 45 bases in frame from base 1. Trimming takes 6 bases from V and 2 bases from J, and the germline ends sit 14 bases apart.

Points on this clonotype: Its specific antigen is unknown. No base quality information exists; no much larger clone differs at one position.

This receptor was obtained from a female donor with Graves disease. The input for sequencing was peripheral blood mononuclear cells (PBMCs), taken at new diagnosis, from a patient treated with antithyroid drugs. The chain joins TRBV12-3 or TRBV12-4 to TRBJ1-3; possibly the D gene is TRBD1, per 5 matching bases. The DNA reads TGTGCCAGCAGAGAAGGGTCAGGGACTGGAAACACCATATATTTT. Its amino acids are CASREGSGTGNTIYF.